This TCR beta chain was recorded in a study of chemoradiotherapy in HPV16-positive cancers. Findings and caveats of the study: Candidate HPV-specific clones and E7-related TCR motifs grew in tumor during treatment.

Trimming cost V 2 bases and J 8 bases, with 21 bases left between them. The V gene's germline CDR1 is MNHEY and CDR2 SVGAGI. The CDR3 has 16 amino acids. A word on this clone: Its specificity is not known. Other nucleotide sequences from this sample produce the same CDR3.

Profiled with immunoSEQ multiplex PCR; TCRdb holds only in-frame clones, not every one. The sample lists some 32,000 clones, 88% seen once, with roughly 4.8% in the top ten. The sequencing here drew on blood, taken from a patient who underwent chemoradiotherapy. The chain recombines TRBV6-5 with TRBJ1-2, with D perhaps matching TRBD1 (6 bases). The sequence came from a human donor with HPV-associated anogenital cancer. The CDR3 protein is CASSYTKYIKGGGYTF. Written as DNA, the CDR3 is TGTGCCAGCAGTTACACAAAATATATTAAGGGGGGGGGCTACACCTTC.